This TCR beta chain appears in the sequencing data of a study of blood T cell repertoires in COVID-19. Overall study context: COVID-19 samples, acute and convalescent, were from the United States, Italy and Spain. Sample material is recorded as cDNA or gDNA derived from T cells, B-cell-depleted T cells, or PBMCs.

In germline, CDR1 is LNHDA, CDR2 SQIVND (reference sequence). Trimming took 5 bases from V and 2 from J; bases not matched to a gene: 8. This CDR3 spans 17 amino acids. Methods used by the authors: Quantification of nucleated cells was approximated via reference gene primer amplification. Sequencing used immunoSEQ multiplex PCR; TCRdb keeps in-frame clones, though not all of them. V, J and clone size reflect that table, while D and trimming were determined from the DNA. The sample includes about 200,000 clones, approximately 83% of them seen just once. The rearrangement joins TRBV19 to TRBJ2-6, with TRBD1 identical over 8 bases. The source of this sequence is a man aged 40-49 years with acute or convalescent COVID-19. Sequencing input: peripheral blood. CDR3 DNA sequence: TGTGCCAGTAGTGTGACAGGGGTCATGACTGGGGCCAACGTCCTGACTTTC. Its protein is CASSVTGVMTGANVLTF.